A single sample gave rise to the 6 T cell receptor beta chains below, sequenced in a study of T cell responses to AZD1222 COVID-19 vaccine. Sequencing used immunoSEQ multiplex PCR; TCRdb keeps in-frame clones, though not all of them. The table records about 120,000 clones, 70% to 90% of them present only once. The sample was peripheral blood, taken on day 0 of AZD1222 vaccination. These receptors were taken from an adult in good health.

This clone was seen a single time. J is TRBJ1-1 and V is TRBV6-4; D remains unclear. Germline V gene sequence: CDR1 MRHNA, CDR2 SNTAGT. Trimming took 5 bases from V and 0 from J, leaving 7 bases between them. The CDR3 totals 13 residues. CDR3 region: CASSRAVNTEAFF. The CDR3 nucleotides are TGTGCCAGCAGTAGGGCGGTGAACACTGAAGCTTTCTTT.

The chain has TRBV9 and TRBJ2-5; 8 bases are a match to TRBD1. V dropped 0 bases and J dropped 7; count of bases not matched to a gene: 8. This CDR3 comprises 15 residues. Germline V CDR1 and CDR2: SGDLS, YYNGEE. The CDR3 DNA reads as TGTGCCAGCAGCGTAGCCGACAGGGGAGTTGGGACCCAGTACTTC. Protein: CASSVADRGVGTQYF. The full variable domain, its missing parts supplied by reference TRBV9 and TRBJ2-5, is DSGVTQTPKHLITATGQRVTLRCSPRSGDLSVYWYQQSLDQGLQFLIQYYNGEERAKGNILERFSAQQFPDLHSELNLSSLELGDSALYFCASSVADRGVGTQYFGPGTRLLVL.

The V call is TRBV28, the J call TRBJ2-3, with unresolved D. Germline V gene data show CDR1 as MDHEN and CDR2 as SYDVKM. Trimming left V 5 bases short and J 5 bases short, with 5 bases between. The CDR3 covers 11 residues. The CDR3 coding sequence is TGTGCCAGCAGTCATGGAGATACGCAGTATTTT. Encoded protein: CASSHGDTQYF.

This clone was picked up one time. V gene TRBV14 combines with J gene TRBJ1-6; D is unresolved. Trimming stripped 0 bases from V and 7 bases from J, with 7 bases between. The CDR3 is made up of 14 amino acids. Germline-derived CDR1 and CDR2 are SGHDN and FVKESK. As DNA, the CDR3 is TGTGCCAGCAGCCAAGAGAGCAAGAATTCACCCCTCCACTTT. Its protein product is CASSQESKNSPLHF.

The chain recombines TRBV9 with TRBJ2-3, with D perhaps matching TRBD2 (6 bases). This CDR3 is 15 amino acids long. Trimming removed 3 bases from V and 8 bases from J, with 19 bases in between. Germline CDR1 reads SGDLS; CDR2 reads YYNGEE. The CDR3 is CASSGSGSKQGTQYF. The CDR3 bases are TGTGCCAGCAGCGGTAGCGGAAGCAAGCAGGGTACGCAGTATTTT.

The gene calls are TRBV30 and TRBJ2-7; D perhaps matches TRBD1 (6 bases). Germline loops: CDR1 GTSNPN, CDR2 SVGIG (reference sequence). The CDR3 runs to 13 residues. The V end lost 3 bases, the J end lost 1 base, and 10 bases lay between the germline ends. Here the CDR3 DNA reads TGTGCCTGGAGAATGACAGGATCCTACGAGCAGTACTTC. The encoded protein is CAWRMTGSYEQYF.